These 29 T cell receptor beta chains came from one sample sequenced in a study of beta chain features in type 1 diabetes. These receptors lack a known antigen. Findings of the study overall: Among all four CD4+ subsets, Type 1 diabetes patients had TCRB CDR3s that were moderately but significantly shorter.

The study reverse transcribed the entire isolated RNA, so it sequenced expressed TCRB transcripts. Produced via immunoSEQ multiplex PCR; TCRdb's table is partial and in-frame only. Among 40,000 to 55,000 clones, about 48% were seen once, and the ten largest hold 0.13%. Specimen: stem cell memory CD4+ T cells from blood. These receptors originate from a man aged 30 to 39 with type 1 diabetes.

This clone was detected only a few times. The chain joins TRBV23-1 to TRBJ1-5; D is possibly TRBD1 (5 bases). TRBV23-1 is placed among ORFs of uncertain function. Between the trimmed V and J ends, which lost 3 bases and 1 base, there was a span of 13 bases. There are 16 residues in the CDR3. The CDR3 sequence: CASSQSTGKSNQPQHF. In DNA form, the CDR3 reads TGCGCCAGCAGTCAGTCCACAGGTAAAAGCAATCAGCCCCAGCATTTT.

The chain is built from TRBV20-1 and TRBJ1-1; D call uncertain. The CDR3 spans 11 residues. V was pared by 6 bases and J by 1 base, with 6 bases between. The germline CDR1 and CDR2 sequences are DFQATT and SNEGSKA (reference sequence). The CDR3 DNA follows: TGCAGTGCCGAGAGGAACACTGAAGCTTTCTTT. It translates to CSAERNTEAFF.

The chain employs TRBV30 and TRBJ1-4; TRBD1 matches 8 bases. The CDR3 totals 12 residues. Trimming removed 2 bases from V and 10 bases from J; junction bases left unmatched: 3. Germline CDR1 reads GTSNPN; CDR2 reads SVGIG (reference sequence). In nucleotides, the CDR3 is TGTGCCTGGAGTTACAGGGGGGGAAAACTGTTTTTT. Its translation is CAWSYRGGKLFF. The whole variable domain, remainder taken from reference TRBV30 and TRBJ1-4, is SQTIHQWPATLVQPVGSPLSLECTVEGTSNPNLYWYRQAAGRGLQLLFYSVGIGQISSEVPQNLSASRPQDRQFILSSKKLLLSDSGFYLCAWSYRGGKLFFGSGTQLSVL.

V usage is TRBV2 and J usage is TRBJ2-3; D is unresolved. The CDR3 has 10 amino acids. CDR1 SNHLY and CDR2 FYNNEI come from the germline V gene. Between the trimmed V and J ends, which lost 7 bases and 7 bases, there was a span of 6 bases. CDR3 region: CASIQNTQYF. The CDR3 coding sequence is TGTGCCAGCATCCAAAATACGCAGTATTTT.

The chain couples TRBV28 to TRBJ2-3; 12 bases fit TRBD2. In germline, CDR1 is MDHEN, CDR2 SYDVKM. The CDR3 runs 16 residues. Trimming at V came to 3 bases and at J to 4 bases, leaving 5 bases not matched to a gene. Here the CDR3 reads CASSFTSGRFADTQYF. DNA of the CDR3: TGTGCCAGCAGTTTCACTAGCGGGAGGTTCGCAGATACGCAGTATTTT.

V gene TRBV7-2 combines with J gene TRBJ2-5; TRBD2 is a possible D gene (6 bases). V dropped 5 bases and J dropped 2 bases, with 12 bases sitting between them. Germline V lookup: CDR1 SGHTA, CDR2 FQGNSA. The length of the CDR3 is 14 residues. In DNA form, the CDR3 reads TGTGCCAGCAGCCGCGGGGTCCAACAAGAGACCCAGTACTTC. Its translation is CASSRGVQQETQYF.

As DNA, the CDR3 is TGTGCCAGCAGCCGACAAGCCGCCAAAAACATTCAGTACTTC. As protein: CASSRQAAKNIQYF. This rearrangement joins TRBV28 to TRBJ2-4; D not certain. CDR3 length equals 14 residues. Germline lookup yields CDR1 MDHEN and CDR2 SYDVKM. V dropped 6 bases and J dropped 1 base, with 10 bases sitting between them.

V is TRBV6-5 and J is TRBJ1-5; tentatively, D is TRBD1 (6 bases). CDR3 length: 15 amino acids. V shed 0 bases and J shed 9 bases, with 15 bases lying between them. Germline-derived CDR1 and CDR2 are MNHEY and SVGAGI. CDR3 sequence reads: CASSYSSRLGGPQHF. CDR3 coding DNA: TGTGCCAGCAGTTACTCTTCCAGGCTAGGGGGGCCCCAGCATTTT.

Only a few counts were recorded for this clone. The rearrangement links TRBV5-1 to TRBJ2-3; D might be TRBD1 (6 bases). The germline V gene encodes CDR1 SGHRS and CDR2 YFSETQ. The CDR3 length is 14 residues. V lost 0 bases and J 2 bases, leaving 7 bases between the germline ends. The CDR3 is CASSLGTATDTQYF. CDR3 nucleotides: TGCGCCAGCAGCTTGGGGACAGCCACAGATACGCAGTATTTT. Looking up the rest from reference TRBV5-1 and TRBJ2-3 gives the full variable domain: KAGVTQTPRYLIKTRGQQVTLSCSPISGHRSVSWYQQTPGQGLQFLFEYFSETQRNKGNFPGRFSGRQFSNSRSEMNVSTLELGDSALYLCASSLGTATDTQYFGPGTRLTVL.

CDR3 loop: CASSYRDGKLFF. CDR3 in DNA: TGTGCCAGCTCATACAGGGATGGAAAACTGTTTTTT. The V gene is TRBV18, the J gene TRBJ1-4; the D gene is possibly TRBD1 (6 bases). The CDR3 contains 12 residues. CDR1 is KGHSH, CDR2 LQKENI, per germline. Trimming cost V 5 bases and J 10 bases, with 11 bases left between them.

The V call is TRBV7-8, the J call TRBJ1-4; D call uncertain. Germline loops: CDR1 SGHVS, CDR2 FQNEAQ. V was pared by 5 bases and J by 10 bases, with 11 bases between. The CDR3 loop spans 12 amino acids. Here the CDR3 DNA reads TGTGCCAGCAGCGCAGACACGTCAAAACTGTTTTTT. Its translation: CASSADTSKLFF.

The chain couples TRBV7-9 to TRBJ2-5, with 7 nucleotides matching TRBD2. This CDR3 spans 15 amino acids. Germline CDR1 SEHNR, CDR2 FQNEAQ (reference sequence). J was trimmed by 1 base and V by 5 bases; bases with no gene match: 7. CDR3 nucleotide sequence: TGTGCCAGCAGCCCTCAGGGACTACCCCAAGAGACCCAGTACTTC. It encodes CASSPQGLPQETQYF.

The CDR3 DNA follows: TGTGCCAGCAGTTCCACAGTGCTCTATGGCTACACCTTC. Its protein product is CASSSTVLYGYTF. The chain has TRBV27 and TRBJ1-2; D uncertain. From germline, CDR1 is MNHEY and CDR2 SMNVEV (reference sequence). The CDR3 is 13 residues long. The V end was cut by 4 bases, the J end by 4 bases, with 10 bases between.

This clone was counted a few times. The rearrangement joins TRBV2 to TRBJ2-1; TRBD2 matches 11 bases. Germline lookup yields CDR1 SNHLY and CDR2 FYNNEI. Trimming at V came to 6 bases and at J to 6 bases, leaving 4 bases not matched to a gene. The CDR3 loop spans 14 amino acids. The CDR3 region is CASRDGTSGNEQFF. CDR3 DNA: TGTGCCAGCAGGGACGGGACTAGCGGCAATGAGCAGTTCTTC.

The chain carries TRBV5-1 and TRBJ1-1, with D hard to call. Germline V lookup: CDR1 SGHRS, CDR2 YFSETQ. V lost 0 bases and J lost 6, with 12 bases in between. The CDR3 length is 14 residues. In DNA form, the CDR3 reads TGCGCCAGCAGCTTGGTGGAGGGTATCCCTGAAGCTTTCTTT. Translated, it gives CASSLVEGIPEAFF.

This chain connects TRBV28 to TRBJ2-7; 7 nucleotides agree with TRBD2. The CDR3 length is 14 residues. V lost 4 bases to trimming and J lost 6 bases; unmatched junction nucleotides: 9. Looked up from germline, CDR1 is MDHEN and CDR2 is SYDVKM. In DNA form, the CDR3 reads TGTGCCAGCAGTTCCCCCCAGCGGGAAATCGAGCAGTACTTC. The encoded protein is CASSSPQREIEQYF.

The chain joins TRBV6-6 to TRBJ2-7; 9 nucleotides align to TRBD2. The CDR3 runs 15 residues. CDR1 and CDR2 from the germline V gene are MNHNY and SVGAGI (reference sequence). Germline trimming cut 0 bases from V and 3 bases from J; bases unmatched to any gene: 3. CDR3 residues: CASSYSGGRGYEQYF. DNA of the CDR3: TGTGCCAGCAGTTACTCTGGCGGGAGGGGCTACGAGCAGTACTTC.

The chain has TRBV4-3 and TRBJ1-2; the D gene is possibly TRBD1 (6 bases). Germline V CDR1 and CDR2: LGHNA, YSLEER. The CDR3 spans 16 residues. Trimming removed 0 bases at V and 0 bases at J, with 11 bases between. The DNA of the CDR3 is TGCGCCAGCAGCCAAGACAGAGAGGGGGCTAACTATGGCTACACCTTC. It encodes CASSQDREGANYGYTF.

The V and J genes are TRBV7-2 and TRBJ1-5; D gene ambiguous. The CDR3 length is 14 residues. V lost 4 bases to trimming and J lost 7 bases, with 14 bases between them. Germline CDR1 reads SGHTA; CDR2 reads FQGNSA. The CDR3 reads CASSSAGFGQPQHF. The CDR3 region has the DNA TGTGCCAGCAGCTCGGCGGGTTTCGGGCAGCCCCAGCATTTT.

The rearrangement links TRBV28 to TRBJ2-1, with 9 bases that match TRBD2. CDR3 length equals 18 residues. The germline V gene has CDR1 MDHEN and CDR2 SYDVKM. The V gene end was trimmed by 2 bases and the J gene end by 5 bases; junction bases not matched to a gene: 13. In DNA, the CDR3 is TGTGCCAGCAGTTTACGTTCTTTAGCGGGAGAGTTCCACAATGAGCAGTTCTTC. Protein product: CASSLRSLAGEFHNEQFF.

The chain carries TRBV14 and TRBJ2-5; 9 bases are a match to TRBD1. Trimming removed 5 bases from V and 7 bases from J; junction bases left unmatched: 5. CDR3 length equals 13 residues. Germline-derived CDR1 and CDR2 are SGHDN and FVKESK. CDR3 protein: CASSWGQGGTQYF. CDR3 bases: TGTGCCAGCAGCTGGGGACAGGGAGGGACCCAGTACTTC.

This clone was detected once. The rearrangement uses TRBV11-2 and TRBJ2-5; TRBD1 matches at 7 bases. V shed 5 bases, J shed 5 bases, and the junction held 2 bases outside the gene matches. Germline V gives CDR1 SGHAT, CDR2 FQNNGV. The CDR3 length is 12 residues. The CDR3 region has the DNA TGTGCCAGCAGCCCCAGGGGGGAGACCCAGTACTTC. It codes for CASSPRGETQYF.

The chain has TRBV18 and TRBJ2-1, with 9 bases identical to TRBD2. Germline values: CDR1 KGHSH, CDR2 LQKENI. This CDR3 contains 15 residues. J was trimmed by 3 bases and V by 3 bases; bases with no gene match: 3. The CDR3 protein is CASSPLTSGYNEQFF. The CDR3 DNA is TGTGCCAGCTCACCCTTGACTAGCGGCTACAATGAGCAGTTCTTC.

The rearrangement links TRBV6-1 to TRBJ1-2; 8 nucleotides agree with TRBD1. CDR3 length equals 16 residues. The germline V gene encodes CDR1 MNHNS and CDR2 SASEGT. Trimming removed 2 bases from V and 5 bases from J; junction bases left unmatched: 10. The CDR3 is CASSESPTGAGYGYTF. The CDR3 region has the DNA TGTGCCAGCAGTGAATCCCCGACAGGGGCTGGGTATGGCTACACCTTC.

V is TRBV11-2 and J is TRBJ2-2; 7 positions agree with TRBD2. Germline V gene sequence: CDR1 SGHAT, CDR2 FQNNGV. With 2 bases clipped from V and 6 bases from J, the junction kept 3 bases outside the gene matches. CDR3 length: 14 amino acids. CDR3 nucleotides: TGTGCCAGCAGCTTATTGGCGGGGGCCGGGGAGCTGTTTTTT. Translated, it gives CASSLLAGAGELFF. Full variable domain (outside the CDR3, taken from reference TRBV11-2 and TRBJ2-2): EAGVAQSPRYKIIEKRQSVAFWCNPISGHATLYWYQQILGQGPKLLIQFQNNGVVDDSQLPKDRFSAERLKGVDSTLKIQPAKLEDSAVYLCASSLLAGAGELFFGEGSRLTVL.

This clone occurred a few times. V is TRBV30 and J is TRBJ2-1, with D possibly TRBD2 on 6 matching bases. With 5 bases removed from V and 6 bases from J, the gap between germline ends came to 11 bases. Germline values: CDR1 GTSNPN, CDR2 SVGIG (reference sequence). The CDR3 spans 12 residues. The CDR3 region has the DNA TGTGCCTGGGGGCGGGGACTCAATGAGCAGTTCTTC. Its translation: CAWGRGLNEQFF.

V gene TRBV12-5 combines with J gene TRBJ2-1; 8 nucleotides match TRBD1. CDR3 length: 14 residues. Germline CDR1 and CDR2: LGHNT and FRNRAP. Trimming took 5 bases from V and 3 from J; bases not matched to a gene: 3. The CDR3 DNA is TGTGCTAGTGGTCTGGACAGGGTCTACAATGAGCAGTTCTTC. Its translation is CASGLDRVYNEQFF.

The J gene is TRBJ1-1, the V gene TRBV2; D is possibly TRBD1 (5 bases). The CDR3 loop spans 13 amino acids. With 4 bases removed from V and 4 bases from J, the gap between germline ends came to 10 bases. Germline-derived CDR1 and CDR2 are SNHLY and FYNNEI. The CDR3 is CASSVQVVTEAFF. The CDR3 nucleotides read TGTGCCAGCAGTGTACAGGTTGTCACTGAAGCTTTCTTT.

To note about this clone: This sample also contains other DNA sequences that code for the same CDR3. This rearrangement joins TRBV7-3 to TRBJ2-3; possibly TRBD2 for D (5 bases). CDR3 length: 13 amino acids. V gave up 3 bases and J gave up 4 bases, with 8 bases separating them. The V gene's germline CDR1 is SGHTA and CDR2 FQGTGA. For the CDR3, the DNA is TGTGCCAGCAGCTTGGCCGGGGCAGATACGCAGTATTTT. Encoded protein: CASSLAGADTQYF.